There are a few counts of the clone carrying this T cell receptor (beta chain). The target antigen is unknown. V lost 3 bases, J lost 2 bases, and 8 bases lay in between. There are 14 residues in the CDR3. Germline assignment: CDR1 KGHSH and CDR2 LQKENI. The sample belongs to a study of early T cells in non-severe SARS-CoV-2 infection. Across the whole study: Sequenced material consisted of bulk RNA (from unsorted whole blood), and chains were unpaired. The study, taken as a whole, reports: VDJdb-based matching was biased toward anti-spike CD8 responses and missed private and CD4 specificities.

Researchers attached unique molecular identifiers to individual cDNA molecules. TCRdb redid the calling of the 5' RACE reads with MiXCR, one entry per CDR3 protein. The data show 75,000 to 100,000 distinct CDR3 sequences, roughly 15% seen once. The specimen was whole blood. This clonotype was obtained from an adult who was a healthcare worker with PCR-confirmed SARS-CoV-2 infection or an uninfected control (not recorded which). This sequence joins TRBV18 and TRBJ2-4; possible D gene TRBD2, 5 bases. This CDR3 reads CASSPRVSKNIQYF. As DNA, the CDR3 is TGTGCCAGCTCACCGAGGGTCTCCAAAAACATTCAGTACTTC.